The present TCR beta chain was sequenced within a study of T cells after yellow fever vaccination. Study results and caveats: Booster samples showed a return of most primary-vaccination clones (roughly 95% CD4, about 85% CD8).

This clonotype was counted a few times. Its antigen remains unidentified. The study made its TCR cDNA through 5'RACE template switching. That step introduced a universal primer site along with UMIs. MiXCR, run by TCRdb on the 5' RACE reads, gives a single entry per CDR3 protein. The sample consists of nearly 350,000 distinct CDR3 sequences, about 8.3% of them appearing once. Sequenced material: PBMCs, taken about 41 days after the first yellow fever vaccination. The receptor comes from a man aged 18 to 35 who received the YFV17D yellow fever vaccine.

In DNA, the CDR3 is TGCGCCAGCAGCCGGGAAGAGCTGGGCTACGAGCAGTACTTC. Amino acid sequence: CASSREELGYEQYF. The gene calls are TRBV4-1 and TRBJ2-7; D gene ambiguous. V was pared by 4 bases and J by 3 bases, with 13 bases between. The germline V gene has CDR1 MGHRA and CDR2 YSYEKL. The CDR3 spans 14 residues.